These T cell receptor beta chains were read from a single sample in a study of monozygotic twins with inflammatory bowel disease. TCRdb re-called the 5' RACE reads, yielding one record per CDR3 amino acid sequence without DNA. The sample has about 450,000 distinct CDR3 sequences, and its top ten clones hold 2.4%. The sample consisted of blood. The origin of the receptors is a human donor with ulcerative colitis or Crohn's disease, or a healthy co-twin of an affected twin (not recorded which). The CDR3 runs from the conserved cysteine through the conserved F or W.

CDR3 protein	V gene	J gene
CSSTSGGELFF	TRBV20-1	TRBJ2-2
CASSGGTGGIEQYF	TRBV5-1	TRBJ2-7
CASSPDRGSTQPQHF	TRBV7-2	TRBJ1-5
CASGLAGDTQYF	TRBV6-2/TRBV6-3	TRBJ2-3
CASRTSDTQYF	TRBV5-1	TRBJ2-3
CSVVQGWGNTEAFF	TRBV29-1	TRBJ1-1
CASSPTFDRDTEAFF	TRBV5-4	TRBJ1-1
CASSEALWGAAQHF	TRBV6-1	TRBJ1-5
CASSLRPWNRLAGEDTQYF	TRBV7-8	TRBJ2-3
CASSYPAGGTPDTQYF	TRBV7-9	TRBJ2-3